Listed below are T cell receptor beta chains from one sample, sequenced in a study of T cells expressing NK-cell markers. TCRdb re-called the 5' RACE reads; one entry per CDR3 protein, DNA not given. The sample totals a few hundred thousand distinct CDR3 sequences. Sequencing was done on a sample of blood T cells: a sorted CD56 or NKG2C T cell subset, CD4+ or CD8+ T cells, or bulk PBMC T cells (not recorded which). The receptor set was obtained from a man between 18 and 69 years old in good health. The CDR3 runs from the conserved cysteine through the conserved F or W. Each record gives: CDR3 length, V gene, J gene, CDR3 protein.

17,TRBV9,TRBJ2-2,CASSPRVGGPNTGELFF
13,TRBV5-5,TRBJ1-2,CASTLELNRGYTF
15,TRBV18,TRBJ1-2,CASSPGQGGNYGYTF
14,TRBV7-9,TRBJ1-1,CASSLEWRTAEAFF
16,TRBV18,TRBJ2-4,CASSPTGVGAKNIQYF
17,TRBV20-1,TRBJ1-5,CSARGGGAVGSNQPQHF
19,TRBV27,TRBJ2-1,CASPCGRRWSSETYNEQFF
14,TRBV10-3,TRBJ2-7,CAIKASGGSYEQYF
13,TRBV18,TRBJ2-1,CASSTRGSDEQFF
13,TRBV7-6,TRBJ2-7,CASSRPSSYEQYF
17,TRBV5-1,TRBJ2-3,CASSLVGSGVSTDTQYF
14,TRBV27,TRBJ2-5,CASSRSSGEETQYF
16,TRBV9,TRBJ2-2,CASSVAGRGGTGELFF
14,TRBV5-1,TRBJ2-1,CASSRRDGYNEQFF
15,TRBV20-1,TRBJ2-1,CSADRWGGHENEQFF
16,TRBV18,TRBJ2-7,CASSPGVASGAYEQYF
14,TRBV20-1,TRBJ2-3,CSPEVGGLTDTQYF
11,TRBV7-9,TRBJ2-3,CASSQTGTQYF
16,TRBV15,TRBJ2-1,CATSRDFSGAYNEQFF
13,TRBV20-1,TRBJ2-7,CSAARTLLGEQYF
14,TRBV6-5,TRBJ1-1,CASSLSSRGAEAFF
14,TRBV6-1,TRBJ1-2,CASSEGADRRGYTF
16,TRBV7-2,TRBJ2-3,CASTRTSGLHTDTQYF
16,TRBV11-2,TRBJ1-2,CASSGDRGRIGYGYTF
19,TRBV7-9,TRBJ1-2,CASSLFRLTGGANHYGYTF
16,TRBV5-1,TRBJ2-5,CASSRGTSAGRETQYF
16,TRBV11-2,TRBJ1-1,CASSLGRGLDWSEAFF
14,TRBV5-1,TRBJ1-1,CASSSSTVNTEAFF
19,TRBV5-1,TRBJ2-6,CASSLAPTAFLSGANVLTF
15,TRBV11-2,TRBJ2-2,CASSLDKSRTGELFF
16,TRBV24-1,TRBJ1-5,CATSDWGAGVVGPQHF
15,TRBV6-1,TRBJ2-3,CASSQVGQGTDTQYF
17,TRBV11-1,TRBJ2-1,CASSLSETGASRNEQFF